The 17 T cell receptor beta chains listed next were all sequenced from one sample in a study of T cells after posttransplantation cyclophosphamide. TCRdb's copy holds only in-frame clones and misses some; the assay was immunoSEQ multiplex PCR. The record shows roughly 7,700 clones for this sample, with no singletons present. Treatment was busulfan-fludarabine conditioning, a marrow graft, and cyclophosphamide on days +3 and +4. This specimen consisted of PBMCs, obtained about 14 weeks after allogeneic stem cell transplant with posttransplant cyclophosphamide. Every receptor here comes from a female patient between 55 and 75 years old who received an allogeneic stem cell transplant from an unrelated donor, was CMV-positive, and had acute GVHD only. A subset of T cells may come from the graft donor.

This clone came up many times. The gene calls are TRBV5-1 and TRBJ1-2; perhaps TRBD1 as D (5 bases). The V and J ends lost 0 bases and 7 bases respectively, with 13 bases between them. From germline, CDR1 is SGHRS and CDR2 YFSETQ. This CDR3 is built from 14 residues. As DNA, the CDR3 is TGCGCCAGCAGCTTGGAGGTAGGGGTGACTGGCTACACCTTC. Its protein product is CASSLEVGVTGYTF.

At least ten counts were recorded for this clone. This chain links TRBV11-2 with TRBJ2-1; D is undetermined. Per the germline V gene, CDR1 is SGHAT and CDR2 is FQNNGV. This CDR3 spans 13 amino acids. V lost 4 bases to trimming and J lost 6 bases, with 10 bases between them. The CDR3 sequence is CASSSSRRNEQFF. The CDR3 coding sequence is TGTGCCAGCAGCTCCTCTAGACGCAATGAGCAGTTCTTC.

Many counts were recorded for this clone. V usage is TRBV6-2 or TRBV6-3 and J usage is TRBJ2-1; TRBD1 might be the D (5 bases). V was cut by 7 bases and J by 6 bases, with 19 bases left in between. Germline CDR1 is MNHEY and CDR2 is SVGEGT. The CDR3 extends over 15 amino acids. The CDR3 bases are TGTGCCAGCAATCATGATTCGGACAACCCCAATGAGCAGTTCTTC. The encoded protein is CASNHDSDNPNEQFF.

This clone was observed many times. The chain is built from TRBV30 and TRBJ1-4; weak D call: TRBD1 (5 bases). The length of the CDR3 is 14 residues. CDR1 is GTSNPN, CDR2 SVGIG, per germline (reference sequence). Trimming left V 0 bases short and J 8 bases short, with 13 bases between. CDR3 protein: CAWSVRQGREKLFF. CDR3 sequence (DNA): TGTGCCTGGAGTGTACGGCAGGGTAGAGAAAAACTGTTTTTT.

This clone was recorded at least ten times. The chain has TRBV7-8 and TRBJ2-5; TRBD1 aligns across 7 bases. With V trimmed by 5 bases and J by 5 bases, 11 bases remained unmatched. Germline V gene sequence: CDR1 SGHVS, CDR2 FQNEAQ. The CDR3 is 15 amino acids. Here the CDR3 DNA reads TGTGCCAGCAGCCAAGACAGGGCTGTCGGTGAGACCCAGTACTTC. It is translated as CASSQDRAVGETQYF.

At least ten counts were recorded for this clone. The genes are TRBV7-9 and TRBJ2-7, with TRBD1 identical over 8 bases. The CDR3 runs 14 residues. The J segment lost 4 bases and the V segment lost 2 bases, leaving 4 bases of the junction unmatched. Germline loops: CDR1 SEHNR, CDR2 FQNEAQ (reference sequence). In DNA form, the CDR3 reads TGTGCCAGCAGCTTACAGGGGGCTGGTTACGAGCAGTACTTC. It yields the protein CASSLQGAGYEQYF.

The V call is TRBV6-5, the J call TRBJ1-1, with D possibly matching TRBD1 (5 bases). Germline assignment: CDR1 MNHEY and CDR2 SVGAGI. This CDR3 comprises 13 residues. The V and J ends lost 6 bases and 1 base respectively, with 9 bases between them. The CDR3 DNA reads TGTGCCAGCAGGGGGGGGGAGAACACTGAAGCTTTCTTT. Amino acid sequence: CASRGGENTEAFF.

This clone came up many times. The chain couples TRBV2 to TRBJ1-3, with D perhaps matching TRBD1 (5 bases). The length of the CDR3 is 14 residues. The germline gives CDR1 SNHLY, CDR2 FYNNEI. V shed 7 bases and J shed 4 bases, with 14 bases lying between them. CDR3 residues: CASTPQGGGNTIYF. The CDR3 region has the DNA TGTGCCAGCACTCCCCAGGGCGGAGGAAACACCATATATTTT.

This clone has a count of ten or more. The chain links TRBV6-2 or TRBV6-3 to TRBJ2-7; D call uncertain. Germline V gene sequence: CDR1 MNHEY, CDR2 SVGEGT. The CDR3 sequence is 13 residues long. Trimming pared 5 bases from V and 2 bases from J, leaving 10 bases between. Written as DNA, the CDR3 is TGTGCCAGCAGTAAAGGGTTTACCTACGAGCAGTACTTC. This codes for CASSKGFTYEQYF.

This clone was observed at least ten times. The CDR3 loop reads CASSLLAGGSFEQYF. The CDR3 region has the DNA TGTGCCAGCAGTTTACTAGCGGGGGGTAGTTTCGAGCAGTACTTC. V usage is TRBV27 and J usage is TRBJ2-7; 11 positions agree with TRBD2. This CDR3 has 15 residues. Trimming took 2 bases from V and 6 from J; bases not matched to a gene: 6. The germline gives CDR1 MNHEY, CDR2 SMNVEV (reference sequence).

This clone was seen at least ten times. The chain joins TRBV30 to TRBJ2-2; no definite D call. The CDR3 is 17 amino acids. V lost 0 bases and J lost 3, with 17 bases in between. Germline V CDR1 and CDR2: GTSNPN, SVGIG (reference sequence). CDR3 DNA: TGTGCCTGGAGTGTACTCGGTAAAGGGCTGTACACCGGGGAGCTGTTTTTT. This translates into CAWSVLGKGLYTGELFF.

This clone has ten or more counts. The chain carries TRBV4-2 and TRBJ2-2, with TRBD2 identical over 11 bases. The CDR3 is made up of 16 amino acids. Trimming at V came to 5 bases and at J to 5 bases, leaving 7 bases not matched to a gene. CDR1 LGHNA and CDR2 YNFKEQ come from the germline V gene. The CDR3 DNA is TGTGCCAGCAGCTATAGACTAGCGGGAACGACCGGGGAGCTGTTTTTT. This sequence encodes CASSYRLAGTTGELFF.

This clone occurred many times. The chain employs TRBV19 and TRBJ2-2, with D possibly being TRBD1 (6 bases). V lost 5 bases to trimming and J lost 4 bases, with 14 bases between them. Germline lookup yields CDR1 LNHDA and CDR2 SQIVND (reference sequence). This CDR3 comprises 15 residues. The CDR3 loop reads CASSPQGFGTGELFF. The CDR3 DNA follows: TGTGCCAGTAGTCCGCAGGGGTTCGGCACCGGGGAGCTGTTTTTT.

This clone appeared many times. DNA for the CDR3: TGTGCCAGTAGTCTCGTCCCGGGACAGCAGAACACTGAAGCTTTCTTT. Translating it yields CASSLVPGQQNTEAFF. This sequence joins TRBV19 and TRBJ1-1; 7 bases map to TRBD1. Germline CDR1 and CDR2: LNHDA and SQIVND (reference sequence). This CDR3 spans 16 amino acids. V shed 5 bases and J 1 base; nucleotides not matched to a gene: 10.

This clone was recorded many times. This sequence joins TRBV30 and TRBJ1-1; no firm D call. Between the trimmed V and J ends, which lost 4 bases and 4 bases, there was a span of 16 bases. Per germline, CDR1 GTSNPN and CDR2 SVGIG (reference sequence). The CDR3 totals 14 residues. For the CDR3, the DNA is TGTGCCTGGAAAACGGACTTACCGCCCACTGAAGCTTTCTTT. Translating gives CAWKTDLPPTEAFF.

In this sample, this clone turned up many times. The chain carries TRBV6-5 and TRBJ1-1; no clear D. This CDR3 contains 11 residues. Trimming cost V 6 bases and J 2 bases, with 4 bases left between them. CDR1 is MNHEY and CDR2 is SVGAGI in the germline V gene. The CDR3 DNA sequence: TGTGCCAGCAGCCGTAACACTGAAGCTTTCTTT. Translation gives CASSRNTEAFF.

The sample holds a few counts of this clone. The rearrangement links TRBV11-3 to TRBJ2-3, with a tentative D call TRBD2 (6 bases). Germline V gene lookup returns CDR1 SGHNT and CDR2 YENEEA. The V and J ends lost 1 base and 0 bases respectively, with 8 bases between them. The CDR3 contains 15 residues. As DNA, the CDR3 is TGTGCCAGCAGCTTAGTCGCGGGGAGCACAGATACGCAGTATTTT. Amino acid sequence: CASSLVAGSTDTQYF.